This T cell receptor beta chain was sequenced in a study of metastatic and nonmetastatic thyroid tumors. Study as a whole: The study looked at repertoires side by side in blood and in tumor or nodule tissue from malignant and benign thyroid patients.

TCRdb re-analyzed the PCR reads through MiXCR. The profile shows tens of thousands of clones, approximately 17% of them singletons. In this sample, this clone turned up a few times. Antigen specificity is unknown. Notes on the study in general: The reported finding was significantly higher TCR beta diversity in malignant thyroid tumors relative to benign nodules, in blood and tumor.

This CDR3 comprises 13 residues. Trimming removed 7 bases from V and 4 bases from J, with 14 bases in between. The V gene's germline CDR1 is MNHEY and CDR2 SVGEGT. Thyroid surgery took place with no prior treatment in any patient. The chain links TRBV6-2 or TRBV6-3 to TRBJ2-7; D ambiguous. This receptor was obtained from a male donor with papillary thyroid cancer or a benign thyroid nodule (not recorded which). Some clones in this sample may be carry-over from other donors' samples. Material: blood. CDR3 coding DNA: TGTGCCAGCACTAAAGCGAACTCATACGAGCAGTACTTC. It codes for CASTKANSYEQYF.